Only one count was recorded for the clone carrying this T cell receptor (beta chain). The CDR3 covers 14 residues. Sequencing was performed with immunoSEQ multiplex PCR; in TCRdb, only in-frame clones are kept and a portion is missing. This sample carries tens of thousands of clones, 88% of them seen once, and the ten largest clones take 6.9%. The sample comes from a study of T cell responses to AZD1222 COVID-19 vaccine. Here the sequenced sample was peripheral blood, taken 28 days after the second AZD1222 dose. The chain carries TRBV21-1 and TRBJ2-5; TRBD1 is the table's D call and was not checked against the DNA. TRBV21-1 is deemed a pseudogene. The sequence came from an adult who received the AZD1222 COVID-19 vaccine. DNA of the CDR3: TGTGCCAGCAACACAGGGACCACCCAAGAGACCCAGTACTTC. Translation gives CASNTGTTQETQYF.